The rows below give T cell receptor beta chains drawn from one sample of a study of T cell responses to AZD1222 COVID-19 vaccine. The data were produced by immunoSEQ multiplex PCR, yet TCRdb's version contains in-frame clones alone and is incomplete. The sample consists of about 150,000 clones, 70% to 90% of them appearing once. The sample was peripheral blood, taken on day 0 of AZD1222 vaccination. These TCRs come from an adult in good health. Both conserved end residues are part of each CDR3. D genes are given only for firm matches. The size of a clone is reported for some rows only, either as once, few or many, or as a class for expanded clones.

clone_size: few
v_call: TRBV7-6
j_call: TRBJ2-1
d_call: TRBD2
cdr3_nt: TGTGCCAGCAGCTTAGGACTAGCGGGAGCGAGGGAGCAGTTCTTC
cdr3_aa: CASSLGLAGAREQFF

clone_size: -
v_call: TRBV5-4
j_call: TRBJ1-2
d_call: -
cdr3_nt: TGTGCCAGCACCCACCAGAGTTCCGACCCGGGAGGCTACACCTTC
cdr3_aa: CASTHQSSDPGGYTF

clone_size: -
v_call: TRBV28
j_call: TRBJ2-7
d_call: -
cdr3_nt: TGTGCCAGCAGTTTTGTGGGCGAGCAGTACTTC
cdr3_aa: CASSFVGEQYF

clone_size: -
v_call: TRBV4-3
j_call: TRBJ1-4
d_call: -
cdr3_nt: TGCGCCAGCAGCCAAGCGGTCTGGCCCAGGGAGGTCTTTGAAAAACTGTTTTTT
cdr3_aa: CASSQAVWPREVFEKLFF

clone_size: -
v_call: TRBV29-1
j_call: TRBJ2-1
d_call: -
cdr3_nt: TGCAGCGTTGATGATTTTAATGAGCAGTTCTTC
cdr3_aa: CSVDDFNEQFF

clone_size: -
v_call: TRBV4-3
j_call: TRBJ1-1
d_call: -
cdr3_nt: TGCGCCAGCAGCCAAGGATCGGGGCGGGAAGCTTTCTTT
cdr3_aa: CASSQGSGREAFF

clone_size: -
v_call: TRBV5-4
j_call: TRBJ2-7
d_call: TRBD2
cdr3_nt: TGTGCCAGCAGCCGAGGGACTAGCGGGAGGACCCGCGATTCCTACGAGCAGTACTTC
cdr3_aa: CASSRGTSGRTRDSYEQYF

clone_size: once
v_call: TRBV9
j_call: TRBJ1-5
d_call: -
cdr3_nt: TGTGCCAGCAGCGTAGATGCCCTAGAGAATCAGCCCCAGCATTTT
cdr3_aa: CASSVDALENQPQHF

clone_size: -
v_call: TRBV3-1/TRBV3-2
j_call: TRBJ2-7
d_call: -
cdr3_nt: TGTGCCAGCAGCCAAGTGGCAGGCCCTTCCGAGCAGTACTTC
cdr3_aa: CASSQVAGPSEQYF

clone_size: -
v_call: TRBV3-1/TRBV3-2
j_call: TRBJ2-7
d_call: -
cdr3_nt: TGTGCCAGCAGCCAAGATCGGGGGCCTATCAACGAGCAGTACTTC
cdr3_aa: CASSQDRGPINEQYF

clone_size: -
v_call: TRBV7-9
j_call: TRBJ2-3
d_call: TRBD1
cdr3_nt: TGTGCCAGCAGCGTAAGAGCCCGGGACAGGGGTCAAGATACGCAGTATTTT
cdr3_aa: CASSVRARDRGQDTQYF

clone_size: -
v_call: TRBV18
j_call: TRBJ2-3
d_call: -
cdr3_nt: TGTGCCAGCTCCTCTCTACGGGCGGGGAACACAGATACGCAGTATTTT
cdr3_aa: CASSSLRAGNTDTQYF

clone_size: -
v_call: TRBV4-3
j_call: TRBJ1-5
d_call: TRBD1
cdr3_nt: TGCGCCAGCAGCACCCGACAGGGAGGTCAGCCCCAGCATTTT
cdr3_aa: CASSTRQGGQPQHF

clone_size: -
v_call: TRBV11-2
j_call: TRBJ1-3
d_call: -
cdr3_nt: TGTGCCAGCAGTTTAAATTCGCTCGGGGCTGTTGGGTCTGGAAACACCATATATTTT
cdr3_aa: CASSLNSLGAVGSGNTIYF

clone_size: few
v_call: TRBV19
j_call: TRBJ2-5
d_call: TRBD1
cdr3_nt: TGTGCCAGTGGGACAGGGGTCGAGACCCAGTACTTC
cdr3_aa: CASGTGVETQYF

clone_size: few
v_call: TRBV3-1/TRBV3-2
j_call: TRBJ2-7
d_call: -
cdr3_nt: TGTGCCAGCAGCCAAGATCCAGGAGCCTACGAGCAGTACTTC
cdr3_aa: CASSQDPGAYEQYF

clone_size: -
v_call: TRBV18
j_call: TRBJ1-1
d_call: -
cdr3_nt: TGTGCCAGCTCACGAGGGTTGGGGGTGGAACACTCGGCTTTCTTT
cdr3_aa: CASSRGLGVEHSAFF

clone_size: -
v_call: TRBV12-3/TRBV12-4
j_call: TRBJ2-7
d_call: -
cdr3_nt: TGTGCCAGCAGTTCGACAGTCTCCTACGAGCAGTACTTC
cdr3_aa: CASSSTVSYEQYF

clone_size: -
v_call: TRBV27
j_call: TRBJ1-1
d_call: -
cdr3_nt: TGTGCCAGCACTCCTGGGGGAGGCACTGAAGCTTTCTTT
cdr3_aa: CASTPGGGTEAFF

clone_size: once
v_call: TRBV7-2
j_call: TRBJ2-7
d_call: TRBD1
cdr3_nt: TGTGCCAGCACACAGGGGGCCGGGTACTACGAGCAGTACTTC
cdr3_aa: CASTQGAGYYEQYF

clone_size: -
v_call: TRBV19
j_call: TRBJ1-2
d_call: TRBD1
cdr3_nt: TGTGCCAGTAGCTACGACAGGGGCGACTATGGCTACACCTTC
cdr3_aa: CASSYDRGDYGYTF

clone_size: -
v_call: TRBV28
j_call: TRBJ1-4
d_call: -
cdr3_nt: TGTGCCAGCACTAATAACCGGGGGACAACTAATGAAAAACTGTTTTTT
cdr3_aa: CASTNNRGTTNEKLFF

clone_size: once
v_call: TRBV25-1
j_call: TRBJ2-2
d_call: -
cdr3_nt: TGTGCCAGCAGTGACAGGCGCACGAAGAACACCGGGGAGCTGTTTTTT
cdr3_aa: CASSDRRTKNTGELFF

clone_size: -
v_call: TRBV19
j_call: TRBJ1-5
d_call: -
cdr3_nt: TGTGCCAGTAGTTTGGCAACTATCAATCAGCCCCAGCATTTT
cdr3_aa: CASSLATINQPQHF

clone_size: -
v_call: TRBV29-1
j_call: TRBJ1-1
d_call: -
cdr3_nt: TGCAGCGTTGAATCGTCCAACCGGGCTTTCTTT
cdr3_aa: CSVESSNRAFF